Listed here are 5 T cell receptor beta chains from one sample, sequenced in a study of T cells in tumors after PD-1 blockade. Sequencing used immunoSEQ multiplex PCR; TCRdb keeps in-frame clones, though not all of them. This sample has 45,000 to 60,000 clones, with 79% found just once. The sequencing here drew on PBMCs, taken before anti-PD-1 therapy. The receptors here all came from a human donor with advanced basal cell or squamous cell carcinoma (not recorded which).

V usage is TRBV20-1 and J usage is TRBJ2-5, with D uncertain. The length of the CDR3 is 11 residues. Germline V lookup: CDR1 DFQATT, CDR2 SNEGSKA (reference sequence). Trimming took off 2 bases at V and 5 bases at J, with 6 bases between the two ends. CDR3 sequence: CSARKVETQYF. For the CDR3, the DNA is TGCAGTGCTAGAAAGGTGGAGACCCAGTACTTC.

The genes are TRBV12-3 or TRBV12-4 and TRBJ2-1; D is possibly TRBD1 or TRBD2 (5 bases each). Trimming cost V 6 bases and J 7 bases, with 13 bases left between them. The CDR3 totals 13 residues. The CDR3 DNA reads as TGTGCCAGCAGAAGGGGAGAGGCGAATGAGCAGTTCTTC. Encoded protein: CASRRGEANEQFF.

This clone was observed a few times. The CDR3 sequence: CASSLSPGEDGYTF. CDR3 nucleotides: TGCGCCAGCAGCTTGTCGCCAGGAGAAGATGGCTACACCTTC. The chain carries TRBV5-1 and TRBJ1-2; no clear D. This CDR3 has 14 residues. Trimming shortened V by 1 base and J by 6 bases, and 13 bases separated the two germline ends. Germline V gives CDR1 SGHRS, CDR2 YFSETQ.

CDR3 DNA: TGTGCATCACAGGAGACGTACAATGAGCAGTTCTTC. Encoded protein: CASQETYNEQFF. The J gene is TRBJ2-1, the V gene TRBV19; weak D call: TRBD1 (5 bases). Germline CDR1 is LNHDA and CDR2 is SQIVND (reference sequence). The length of the CDR3 is 12 residues.

The rearrangement uses TRBV10-2 and TRBJ2-7; D gene ambiguous. This CDR3 region has 12 residues. V lost 7 bases to trimming and J lost 0 bases, with 7 bases between them. The germline gives CDR1 WSHSY, CDR2 SAAADI. DNA for the CDR3: TGCGCCAGCATGGCGGACTCCTACGAGCAGTACTTC. As protein: CASMADSYEQYF.